These 25 T cell receptor beta chains originate from one sample sequenced in a study of blood T cell repertoires in COVID-19. Data came from immunoSEQ multiplex PCR; TCRdb stores just in-frame clones and leaves some out. Of over 350,000 clones detected, about 83% appear once; the ten largest clones hold approximately 9.3%. The sequencing input was PBMCs or T cells enriched from blood (not recorded which). These receptors were collected from a woman aged 45-65 years who had recovered from COVID-19.

In its sample, this clone was seen once. This CDR3 is CASRHYTGEKRYGYTF. DNA for the CDR3: TGTGCCAGCAGACACTACACAGGGGAGAAGCGCTATGGCTACACCTTC. The rearrangement links TRBV11-2 to TRBJ1-2, with TRBD1 matching over 7 bases. J was trimmed by 4 bases and V by 6 bases; bases with no gene match: 14. The CDR3 length is 16 residues. In germline, CDR1 is SGHAT, CDR2 FQNNGV. Supplemented by reference TRBV11-2 and TRBJ1-2, the full variable domain reads EAGVAQSPRYKIIEKRQSVAFWCNPISGHATLYWYQQILGQGPKLLIQFQNNGVVDDSQLPKDRFSAERLKGVDSTLKIQPAKLEDSAVYLCASRHYTGEKRYGYTFGSGTRLTVV.

This clone has a handful of counts. V gene TRBV19 combines with J gene TRBJ1-1; perhaps TRBD1 as D (5 bases). V lost 5 bases and J 0 bases, leaving 13 bases between the germline ends. The CDR3 length is 15 residues. CDR1 LNHDA and CDR2 SQIVND come from the germline V gene (reference sequence). The CDR3 loop is CASSLPTVMNTEAFF. As DNA, the CDR3 is TGTGCCAGTAGTCTTCCGACAGTTATGAACACTGAAGCTTTCTTT.

V gene TRBV6-5 combines with J gene TRBJ2-7; 7 bases are shared with TRBD1. Germline values: CDR1 MNHEY, CDR2 SVGAGI. V lost 6 bases to trimming and J lost 6 bases; unmatched junction nucleotides: 11. The CDR3 loop spans 14 amino acids. CDR3 loop: CASRYVRDSGEQYF. The CDR3 coding sequence is TGTGCCAGCAGATATGTCCGGGACAGCGGCGAGCAGTACTTC.

This sequence joins TRBV7-6 and TRBJ2-2, with D possibly TRBD2 on 7 matching bases. This CDR3 is 17 amino acids long. Germline V gene sequence: CDR1 SGHVS, CDR2 FNYEAQ. Trimming stripped 5 bases from V and 2 bases from J, with 18 bases between. CDR3: CASSVYPGGKNTGELFF. The CDR3 coding sequence is TGTGCCAGCAGCGTGTACCCGGGGGGCAAAAACACCGGGGAGCTGTTTTTT.

The rearrangement uses TRBV5-5 and TRBJ1-5; 9 bases agree with TRBD1. CDR3 length equals 18 residues. V was pared by 0 bases and J by 2 bases, with 9 bases of the junction left unmatched. Germline loops: CDR1 SGHKS, CDR2 YYEKEE (reference sequence). The CDR3 sequence is CASSLGLQGAGGNQPQHF. CDR3 DNA sequence: TGTGCCAGCAGCTTGGGACTACAGGGGGCAGGAGGCAATCAGCCCCAGCATTTT.

This rearrangement joins TRBV9 to TRBJ1-1; D gene uncertain. This CDR3 region has 14 residues. Germline V gene sequence: CDR1 SGDLS, CDR2 YYNGEE. The V end was cut by 3 bases, the J end by 3 bases, with 12 bases between. CDR3 in amino acids: CASSAGWADTEAFF. The DNA of the CDR3 is TGTGCCAGCAGCGCGGGGTGGGCTGACACTGAAGCTTTCTTT.

The chain is built from TRBV4-2 and TRBJ2-5; a weak D match, TRBD1 (6 bases). This CDR3 spans 16 amino acids. V was shortened by 0 bases and J by 5 bases, with 16 bases between the two germline ends. Germline CDR1 LGHNA, CDR2 YNFKEQ. The CDR3 DNA reads as TGTGCCAGCAGCCAAGAGTGGGGGCAATACGAGGAGACCCAGTACTTC. Its translation: CASSQEWGQYEETQYF.

V gene TRBV28 combines with J gene TRBJ2-7, with 7 bases lining up with TRBD2. This CDR3 region has 15 residues. Germline lookup yields CDR1 MDHEN and CDR2 SYDVKM. V shed 5 bases, J shed 1 base, and the junction held 8 bases outside the gene matches. CDR3 protein: CASSVPTAGSYEQYF. In nucleotides, the CDR3 is TGTGCCAGCAGTGTCCCCACAGCGGGATCCTACGAGCAGTACTTC.

V gene TRBV4-2 combines with J gene TRBJ1-6, with TRBD1 matching over 7 bases. The V segment lost 1 base and the J segment 0 bases; nucleotides outside the gene matches: 18. Germline V gene data show CDR1 as LGHNA and CDR2 as YNFKEQ. The CDR3 loop spans 22 amino acids. CDR3 sequence reads: CASSQVVASTGSQSSYNSPLHF. Here the CDR3 DNA reads TGTGCCAGCAGCCAAGTAGTTGCCTCGACAGGGTCTCAGAGCTCCTATAATTCACCCCTCCACTTT.

The rearrangement links TRBV6-2 or TRBV6-3 to TRBJ1-2, with D tentatively TRBD1 (5 bases). The CDR3 runs 15 residues. Trimming stripped 6 bases from V and 7 bases from J, with 21 bases between. Germline-derived CDR1 and CDR2 are MNHEY and SVGEGT. The CDR3: CASSRPEEYRLGYTF. CDR3 in DNA: TGTGCCAGCAGCCGACCCGAAGAGTACAGGCTTGGCTACACCTTC.

The table lists this clone with a count of one. This sequence joins TRBV12-5 and TRBJ2-7, with D tentatively TRBD2 (7 bases). This CDR3 spans 13 amino acids. V was trimmed by 7 bases and J by 6 bases, leaving 16 bases between them. CDR1 and CDR2 from the germline V gene are LGHNT and FRNRAP. The CDR3, as DNA: TGTGCTAGTGCCAACATAGGGGGGGGCGAGCAGTACTTC. Its protein product is CASANIGGGEQYF.

The chain employs TRBV2 and TRBJ1-5; unclear D gene. The V end lost 7 bases, the J end lost 6 bases, and 19 bases lay between the germline ends. This CDR3 spans 15 amino acids. Germline CDR1 reads SNHLY; CDR2 reads FYNNEI. In DNA form, the CDR3 reads TGTGCCAGCAAAGCGAACCACGGAAATAGTCAGCCCCAGCATTTT. This gives the protein CASKANHGNSQPQHF. The variable domain in full, completed from reference TRBV2 and TRBJ1-5, reads EPEVTQTPSHQVTQMGQEVILRCVPISNHLYFYWYRQILGQKVEFLVSFYNNEISEKSEIFDDQFSVERPDGSNFTLKIRSTKLEDSAMYFCASKANHGNSQPQHFGDGTRLSIL.

The V call is TRBV28, the J call TRBJ1-4; D is unresolved. The V gene lost 5 bases and the J gene lost 8 bases, with 15 bases spanning the gap. The CDR3 has 14 amino acids. The germline gives CDR1 MDHEN, CDR2 SYDVKM. The CDR3 protein is CASSTGGRYEKLFF. The CDR3 bases are TGTGCCAGCAGTACCGGTGGCAGGTACGAAAAACTGTTTTTT.

The chain employs TRBV10-3 and TRBJ1-6, with TRBD1 identical over 9 bases. Germline trimming cut 6 bases from V and 8 bases from J; bases unmatched to any gene: 5. Germline V gene sequence: CDR1 ENHRY, CDR2 SYGVKD. This CDR3 contains 14 residues. CDR3 sequence reads: CAIRGTGTDSPLHF. The CDR3, as DNA: TGTGCCATCAGGGGGACAGGGACGGATTCACCCCTCCACTTT.

V gene TRBV28 combines with J gene TRBJ2-1; 7 bases align to TRBD1. In germline, CDR1 is MDHEN, CDR2 SYDVKM. With 10 bases clipped from V and 7 bases from J, the junction kept 4 bases outside the gene matches. The length of the CDR3 is 11 residues. This CDR3 reads CANPRGNEQFF. CDR3 nucleotide sequence: TGTGCCAACCCCAGGGGGAATGAGCAGTTCTTC.

This rearrangement joins TRBV18 to TRBJ2-7, with 10 bases fitting TRBD2. The V segment lost 0 bases and the J segment 0 bases; nucleotides outside the gene matches: 5. The CDR3 has 17 amino acids. Germline CDR1 reads KGHSH; CDR2 reads LQKENI. The CDR3 sequence: CASSPPSGGPSSYEQYF. CDR3 sequence (DNA): TGTGCCAGCTCACCACCTAGCGGGGGGCCGAGCTCCTACGAGCAGTACTTC.

The rearrangement uses TRBV19 and TRBJ1-5, with a tentative D call TRBD1 (6 bases). The V gene's germline CDR1 is LNHDA and CDR2 SQIVND (reference sequence). V gave up 3 bases and J gave up 8 bases, with 17 bases separating them. The length of the CDR3 is 15 residues. This CDR3 reads CASSIETGSGKPQHF. The CDR3 DNA reads as TGTGCCAGTAGTATTGAAACAGGGTCCGGAAAGCCCCAGCATTTT. Full variable domain (missing parts from reference TRBV19 and TRBJ1-5): DGGITQSPKYLFRKEGQNVTLSCEQNLNHDAMYWYRQDPGQGLRLIYYSQIVNDFQKGDIAEGYSVSREKKESFPLTVTSAQKNPTAFYLCASSIETGSGKPQHFGDGTRLSIL.

V is TRBV10-2 and J is TRBJ2-2, with 13 bases identical to TRBD2. The CDR3 has 18 amino acids. The junction had 8 bases not matched to a gene; V was cut back by 3 bases and J by 4 bases. Germline V lookup: CDR1 WSHSY, CDR2 SAAADI. CDR3 coding DNA: TGCGCCAGCAGTGAAGCGACTAGCGGGGGGCCGGGCACCGGGGAGCTGTTTTTT. This sequence encodes CASSEATSGGPGTGELFF.

The V call is TRBV3-1 (or the pseudogene TRBV3-2), the J call TRBJ1-6; D might be TRBD1 (5 bases). Germline CDR1 LGHDT, CDR2 YNNKEL (reference sequence). The CDR3 length is 16 residues. V was clipped by 0 bases and J by 5 bases, with 11 bases between them. The CDR3 loop reads CASSQDRAGNNSPLHF. In DNA form, the CDR3 reads TGTGCCAGCAGCCAAGACAGGGCGGGAAATAATTCACCCCTCCACTTT.

The rearrangement links TRBV9 to TRBJ1-2; a possible D gene is TRBD1 (6 bases). Per the germline V gene, CDR1 is SGDLS and CDR2 is YYNGEE. CDR3 length: 14 residues. V was trimmed by 3 bases and J by 8 bases, leaving 17 bases between them. CDR3 sequence reads: CASSAHGTIQGYTF. The CDR3 region has the DNA TGTGCCAGCAGCGCCCACGGGACAATTCAGGGCTACACCTTC.

CDR3 in DNA: TGTGCCAGCAAGGCGGGCTTCTCCTACAATGAGCAGTTCTTC. Translated, it gives CASKAGFSYNEQFF. V is TRBV27 and J is TRBJ2-1; D possibly corresponds to TRBD2 (5 bases). The V gene's germline CDR1 is MNHEY and CDR2 SMNVEV (reference sequence). The CDR3 loop spans 14 amino acids. The V end was cut by 7 bases, the J end by 0 bases, with 10 bases between.

This chain joins TRBV5-1 and TRBJ2-3; D is unclear. CDR1 and CDR2 from the germline V gene are SGHRS and YFSETQ. CDR3 size: 14 residues. V was pared by 0 bases and J by 7 bases, with 12 bases between. The CDR3 nucleotides are TGCGCCAGCAGCTTGGTAGAGGCTTCAAATACGCAGTATTTT. Translation: CASSLVEASNTQYF.

The chain combines TRBV28 with TRBJ2-7, with D possibly being TRBD2 (6 bases). CDR3 length: 18 amino acids. The germline V and J ends were trimmed by 6 bases and 4 bases, with 28 bases remaining between them. Germline V gene lookup returns CDR1 MDHEN and CDR2 SYDVKM. As DNA, the CDR3 is TGTGCCAGCAGCATCCGGACGGAGGAGGGGAATTGGGGATACGAGCAGTACTTC. This codes for CASSIRTEEGNWGYEQYF.

This rearrangement joins TRBV5-6 to TRBJ1-1, with TRBD1 identical over 8 bases. V was pared by 4 bases and J by 2 bases, with 4 bases of the junction left unmatched. Germline V gene lookup returns CDR1 SGHDT and CDR2 YYEEEE. This CDR3 spans 14 amino acids. As DNA, the CDR3 is TGTGCCAGCAGCAAGGGACAGGCCAACACTGAAGCTTTCTTT. Encoded protein: CASSKGQANTEAFF.

The gene calls are TRBV29-1 and TRBJ1-2, with D possibly TRBD1 on 5 matching bases. Per the germline V gene, CDR1 is SQVTM and CDR2 is ANQGSEA. Trimming pared 5 bases from V and 4 bases from J, leaving 8 bases between. The CDR3 is 11 residues long. As DNA, the CDR3 is TGCAGCGTTACTGACAGCTATGGCTACACCTTC. Protein sequence: CSVTDSYGYTF.